The 18 T cell receptor beta chains reported below all come from one sample, sequenced in a study of response to subunit inactivated influenza vaccine. A single record per CDR3 protein comes from TCRdb applying MiXCR to the RT-PCR reads. The data contain roughly 760,000 distinct CDR3 sequences, approximately 21% of them singletons. The sample consisted of PBMCs from blood, taken 5 days after vaccination. Source of these receptors: a man aged 50 or older who received an inactivated influenza vaccine.

Only a few counts were recorded for this clonotype. The chain couples TRBV6-5 to TRBJ1-5; the D is unclear. V lost 4 bases and J lost 7, with 11 bases in between. The CDR3 is 13 residues long. Germline V gives CDR1 MNHEY, CDR2 SVGAGI. Written as DNA, the CDR3 is TGTGCCAGCAGTTTTAATTCAGAACAGCCCCAGCATTTT. Its protein is CASSFNSEQPQHF.

The V gene is TRBV12-3 or TRBV12-4, the J gene TRBJ2-5; a possible D gene is TRBD1 (6 bases). Trimming left V 3 bases short and J 5 bases short, with 10 bases between. CDR3 length: 13 amino acids. The CDR3 coding sequence is TGTGCCAGCAGTTTTCACAGGGTGGAGACCCAGTACTTC. It codes for CASSFHRVETQYF.

The V call is TRBV27, the J call TRBJ1-2, with 9 bases that match TRBD1. J was trimmed by 4 bases and V by 6 bases; bases with no gene match: 9. CDR3 size: 15 residues. The germline CDR1 and CDR2 sequences are MNHEY and SMNVEV (reference sequence). CDR3 coding DNA: TGTGCCAGCAGAAAACCGGGACAGGGTACCTATGGCTACACCTTC. The encoded protein is CASRKPGQGTYGYTF.

The chain is built from TRBV4-2 and TRBJ2-7, with 12 bases matching TRBD2. The CDR3 consists of 16 residues. Germline CDR1 and CDR2: LGHNA and YNFKEQ. The junction had 3 bases not matched to a gene; V was cut back by 0 bases and J by 3 bases. The CDR3 protein is CASSQDGTSGLYEQYF. CDR3 bases: TGTGCCAGCAGCCAAGATGGGACTAGCGGGCTCTACGAGCAGTACTTC.

This clonotype was seen a handful of times. The rearrangement uses TRBV4-2 and TRBJ1-1; no clear D. This CDR3 spans 12 amino acids. V was cut by 0 bases and J by 12 bases, with 11 bases left in between. Germline loops: CDR1 LGHNA, CDR2 YNFKEQ. CDR3 DNA: TGTGCCAGCAGCCAAGAAGCCGAAATCCCTTTCTTT. Protein product: CASSQEAEIPFF.

This clonotype was detected a few times. The V gene is TRBV5-1, the J gene TRBJ2-2; a possible D gene is TRBD2 (5 bases). Trimming took off 2 bases at V and 7 bases at J, with 15 bases between the two ends. This CDR3 region has 15 residues. The germline gives CDR1 SGHRS, CDR2 YFSETQ. In DNA form, the CDR3 reads TGCGCCAGCAGCTTCGGGATTTTCGATATCGGGGAGCTGTTTTTT. Its protein product is CASSFGIFDIGELFF.

This rearrangement joins TRBV7-8 to TRBJ1-1, with 12 bases fitting TRBD1. The CDR3 is made up of 15 amino acids. The germline gives CDR1 SGHVS, CDR2 FQNEAQ. The V and J ends lost 6 bases and 4 bases, in that order; junction bases with no gene match: 6. CDR3 sequence: CASSPGQGAFTEAFF. CDR3 sequence (DNA): TGTGCCAGCAGTCCGGGACAGGGGGCTTTCACTGAAGCTTTCTTT.

This clonotype was recorded a few times. CDR3 in amino acids: CASSLTEGATEAFF. The CDR3 DNA reads as TGTGCCAGCAGTTTAACGGAGGGGGCGACGGAAGCTTTCTTT. This sequence joins TRBV12-3 or TRBV12-4 and TRBJ1-1, with TRBD1 matching 7 bases. Unmatched junction bases numbered 8, after V lost 2 bases and J lost 8 bases. CDR3 length equals 14 residues.

V is TRBV3-1 and J is TRBJ2-1; D unclear. Between the trimmed V and J ends, which lost 1 base and 6 bases, there was a span of 16 bases. Germline CDR1 LGHDT, CDR2 YNNKEL (reference sequence). The length of the CDR3 is 16 residues. In DNA, the CDR3 is TGTGCCAGCAGCCAAGGCGGTTTCCTAAACCTCAATGAGCAGTTCTTC. Protein sequence: CASSQGGFLNLNEQFF.

This clonotype was seen only a few times. The rearrangement joins TRBV9 to TRBJ2-3; D might be TRBD1 (6 bases). CDR1 is SGDLS and CDR2 is YYNGEE in the germline V gene. The CDR3 totals 17 residues. The V gene lost 0 bases and the J gene lost 4 bases, with 18 bases spanning the gap. The CDR3 protein is CASSVAPGQAPPDTQYF. The CDR3 nucleotides read TGTGCCAGCAGCGTAGCTCCGGGACAAGCTCCACCAGATACGCAGTATTTT.

This chain connects TRBV21-1 to TRBJ2-5; the D call in the table, TRBD1, was not verified against the DNA. TRBV21-1 is recorded as a pseudogene. This CDR3 is 15 amino acids long. Written as DNA, the CDR3 is TGTGCCAGCAGCCGTCGACAGGGTACGGGAGAGACCCAGTACTTC. It is translated as CASSRRQGTGETQYF.

The genes are TRBV7-2 and TRBJ2-7; the D call may be TRBD1 or TRBD2 (5 bases each). There are 13 residues in the CDR3. V lost 3 bases and J 7 bases, leaving 13 bases between the germline ends. Germline values: CDR1 SGHTA, CDR2 FQGNSA. CDR3 coding DNA: TGTGCCAGCAGCTTTGAGGGGCGACGGGAGCAGTACTTC. Protein sequence: CASSFEGRREQYF.

This clonotype came up a few times. The V call is TRBV28, the J call TRBJ2-3, with TRBD2 identical over 10 bases. The CDR3 is made up of 15 amino acids. J gave up 1 base and V 5 bases, and 3 bases lay outside the gene matches. Germline CDR1 and CDR2: MDHEN and SYDVKM. The CDR3, as DNA: TGTGCCAGCAGTAATACTAGCGGGGGCACAGATACGCAGTATTTT. This gives the protein CASSNTSGGTDTQYF.

V is TRBV12-3 or TRBV12-4 and J is TRBJ1-4, with D perhaps TRBD1 (5 bases). The CDR3 extends over 13 amino acids. The V gene lost 6 bases and the J gene lost 5 bases, with 10 bases spanning the gap. As DNA, the CDR3 is TGTGCCAGCAGATTACAGGCAAATGAAAAACTGTTTTTT. Amino acid sequence: CASRLQANEKLFF.

A few counts support this clonotype. The chain employs TRBV5-6 and TRBJ2-1; D is tentatively TRBD1 or TRBD2 (5 bases each). The germline V gene encodes CDR1 SGHDT and CDR2 YYEEEE. This CDR3 region has 12 residues. The V end was cut by 4 bases, the J end by 10 bases, with 12 bases between. This CDR3 is CASSPGANEQFF. The CDR3 DNA follows: TGTGCCAGCAGCCCCGGGGCTAACGAGCAGTTCTTC.

V is TRBV29-1 and J is TRBJ2-3, with 11 bases fitting TRBD2. Per the germline V gene, CDR1 is SQVTM and CDR2 is ANQGSEA. Unmatched junction bases numbered 8, after V lost 2 bases and J lost 10 bases. The length of the CDR3 is 14 residues. In DNA form, the CDR3 reads TGCAGCGTTGAATGGTTAGCGGGAGGGCCGTCGCAGTATTTT. Translation gives CSVEWLAGGPSQYF.

This clonotype showed up just a few times. V gene TRBV6-4 combines with J gene TRBJ2-2; TRBD2 might be the D (5 bases). CDR3 size: 14 residues. Germline V gene sequence: CDR1 MRHNA, CDR2 SNTAGT. V lost 3 bases, J lost 0 bases, and 5 bases lay in between. The CDR3 bases are TGTGCCAGCAGTGAGGGAGCGAACACCGGGGAGCTGTTTTTT. Amino acids: CASSEGANTGELFF.

This clonotype was recorded a few times. The chain recombines TRBV18 with TRBJ1-1; 7 nucleotides match TRBD1. The trim removed 2 bases at V and 6 bases at J, leaving 6 bases unmatched. CDR1 is KGHSH, CDR2 LQKENI, per germline. The CDR3 has 14 residues. The CDR3 protein is CASSPNGTAPEAFF. CDR3 bases: TGTGCCAGCTCACCAAACGGGACAGCCCCTGAAGCTTTCTTT.